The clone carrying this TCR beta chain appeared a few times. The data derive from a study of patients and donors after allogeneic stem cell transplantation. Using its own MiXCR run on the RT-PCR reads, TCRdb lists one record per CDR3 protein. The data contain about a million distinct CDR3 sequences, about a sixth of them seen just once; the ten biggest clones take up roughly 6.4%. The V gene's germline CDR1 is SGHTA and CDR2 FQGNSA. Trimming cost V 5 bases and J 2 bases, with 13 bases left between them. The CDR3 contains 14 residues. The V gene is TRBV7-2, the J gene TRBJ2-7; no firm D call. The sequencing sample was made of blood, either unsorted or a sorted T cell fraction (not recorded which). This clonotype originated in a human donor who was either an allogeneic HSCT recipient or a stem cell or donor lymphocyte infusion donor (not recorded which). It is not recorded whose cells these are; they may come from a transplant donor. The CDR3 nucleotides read TGTGCCAGCAGCCCGAATGGCGTACCCTACGAGCAGTACTTC. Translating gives CASSPNGVPYEQYF.